This T cell receptor beta chain was recorded in a study of blood T cell repertoires in COVID-19. Overall study context: Samples representing acute and convalescent COVID-19 were sourced from the United States, Italy and Spain. Sources were T cells, B-cell-depleted T cells, or PBMCs; the material itself was cDNA or gDNA.

This CDR3 has 17 amino acids. Germline assignment: CDR1 SGHRS and CDR2 YFSETQ. V lost 3 bases, J lost 3 bases, and 10 bases stayed unmatched. As originally analysed: The authors estimated nucleated cell counts from reference gene primer amplification. Assay: immunoSEQ multiplex PCR; the TCRdb copy retains only in-frame clones and omits some. V, J and clone size derive from that table, while D and trimming were established from the DNA sequence. The table lists 65,000 to 75,000 clones, 80% to 90% of them singletons. The material sequenced was peripheral blood. The chain recombines TRBV5-1 with TRBJ1-4; 8 positions agree with TRBD1. The TCR comes from a man at least 80 years old with acute or convalescent COVID-19. The CDR3 is CASSSWTARGPNEKLFF. The DNA for the CDR3 is TGCGCCAGCAGCTCCTGGACAGCCAGGGGGCCTAATGAAAAACTGTTTTTT.